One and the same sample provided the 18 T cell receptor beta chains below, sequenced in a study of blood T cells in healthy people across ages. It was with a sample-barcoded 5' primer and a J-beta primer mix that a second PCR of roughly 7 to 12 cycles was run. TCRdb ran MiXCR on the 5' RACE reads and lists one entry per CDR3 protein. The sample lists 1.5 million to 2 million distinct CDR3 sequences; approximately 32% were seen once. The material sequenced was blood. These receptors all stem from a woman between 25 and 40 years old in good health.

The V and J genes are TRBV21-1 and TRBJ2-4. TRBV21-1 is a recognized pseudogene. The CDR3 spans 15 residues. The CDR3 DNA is TGTGCCAGCAGCAACCCTTGTGAAGGGTTGGACATTCAGTACTTC. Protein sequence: CASSNPCEGLDIQYF.

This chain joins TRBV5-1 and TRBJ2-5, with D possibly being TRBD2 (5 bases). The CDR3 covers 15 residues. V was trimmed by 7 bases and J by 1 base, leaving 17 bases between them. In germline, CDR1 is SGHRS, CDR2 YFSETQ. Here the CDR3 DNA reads TGCGCCAGCTCCCCGGCTTCGGGGATCCAAGAGACCCAGTACTTC. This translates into CASSPASGIQETQYF. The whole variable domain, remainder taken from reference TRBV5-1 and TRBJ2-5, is KAGVTQTPRYLIKTRGQQVTLSCSPISGHRSVSWYQQTPGQGLQFLFEYFSETQRNKGNFPGRFSGRQFSNSRSEMNVSTLELGDSALYLCASSPASGIQETQYFGPGTRLLVL.

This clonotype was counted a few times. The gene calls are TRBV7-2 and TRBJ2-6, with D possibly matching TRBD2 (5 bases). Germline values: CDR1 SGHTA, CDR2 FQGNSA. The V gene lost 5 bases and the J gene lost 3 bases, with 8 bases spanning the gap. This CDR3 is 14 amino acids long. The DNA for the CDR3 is TGTGCCAGCAGCACTAGAAGTGGGGCCAACGTCCTGACTTTC. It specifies CASSTRSGANVLTF. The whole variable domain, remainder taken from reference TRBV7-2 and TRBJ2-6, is GAGVSQSPSNKVTEKGKDVELRCDPISGHTALYWYRQSLGQGLEFLIYFQGNSAPDKSGLPSDRFSAERTGGSVSTLTIQRTQQEDSAVYLCASSTRSGANVLTFGAGSRLTVL.

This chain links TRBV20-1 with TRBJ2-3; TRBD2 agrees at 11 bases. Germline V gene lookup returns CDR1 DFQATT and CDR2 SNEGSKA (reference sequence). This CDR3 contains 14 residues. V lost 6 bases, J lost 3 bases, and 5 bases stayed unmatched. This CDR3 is CSAFSGRGTDTQYF. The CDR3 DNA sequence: TGCAGTGCATTTAGCGGGAGGGGAACAGATACGCAGTATTTT.

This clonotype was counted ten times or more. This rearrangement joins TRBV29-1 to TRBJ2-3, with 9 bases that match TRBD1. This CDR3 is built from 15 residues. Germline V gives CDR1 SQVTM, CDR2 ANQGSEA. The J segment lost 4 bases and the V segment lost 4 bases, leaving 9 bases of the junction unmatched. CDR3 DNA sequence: TGCAGCGTTGGAGGGACAGGGAGTACGGCAGATACGCAGTATTTT. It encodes CSVGGTGSTADTQYF.

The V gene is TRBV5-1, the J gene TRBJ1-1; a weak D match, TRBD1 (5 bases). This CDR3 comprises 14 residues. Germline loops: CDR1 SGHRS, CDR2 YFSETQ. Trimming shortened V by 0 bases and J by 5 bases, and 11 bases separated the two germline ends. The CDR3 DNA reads TGCGCCAGCAGCTTGGTTCAGGGCCTAACTGAAGCTTTCTTT. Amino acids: CASSLVQGLTEAFF.

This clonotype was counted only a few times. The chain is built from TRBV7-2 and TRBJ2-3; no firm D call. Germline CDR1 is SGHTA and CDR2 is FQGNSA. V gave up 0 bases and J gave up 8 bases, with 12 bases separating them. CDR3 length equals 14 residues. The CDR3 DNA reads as TGTGCCAGCAGCTTAGCGTTTAGCTCCGCTACGCAGTATTTT. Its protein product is CASSLAFSSATQYF.

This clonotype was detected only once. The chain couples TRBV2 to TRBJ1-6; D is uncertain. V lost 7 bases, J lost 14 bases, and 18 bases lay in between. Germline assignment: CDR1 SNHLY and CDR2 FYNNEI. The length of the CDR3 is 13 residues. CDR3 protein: CASKSGHGSSLHF. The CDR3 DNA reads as TGTGCCAGCAAGAGCGGGCATGGCAGTTCCCTCCACTTT.

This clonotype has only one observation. CDR3 amino acids: CASSQNAPSGSMPAFSKNIQYF. CDR3 sequence (DNA): TGTGCCAGCAGCCAAAATGCCCCTAGCGGGAGCATGCCGGCGTTTTCCAAAAACATTCAGTACTTC. This chain uses TRBV27 with TRBJ2-4, with TRBD2 matching over 10 bases. Per the germline V gene, CDR1 is MNHEY and CDR2 is SMNVEV (reference sequence). The junction had 25 bases not matched to a gene; V was cut back by 6 bases and J by 2 bases. This CDR3 is built from 22 residues.

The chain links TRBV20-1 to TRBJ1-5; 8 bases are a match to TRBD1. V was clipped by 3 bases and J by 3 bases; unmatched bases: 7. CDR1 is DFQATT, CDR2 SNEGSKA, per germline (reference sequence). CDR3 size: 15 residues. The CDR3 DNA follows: TGCAGTGCTAGGGCCATGACAGGGGACAATCAGCCCCAGCATTTT. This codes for CSARAMTGDNQPQHF.

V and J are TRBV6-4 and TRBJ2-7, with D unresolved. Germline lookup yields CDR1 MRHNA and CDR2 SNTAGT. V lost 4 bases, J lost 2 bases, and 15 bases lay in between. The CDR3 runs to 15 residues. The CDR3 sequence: CASSVGASSTYEQYF. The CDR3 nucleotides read TGTGCCAGCAGTGTTGGTGCATCCTCTACCTACGAGCAGTACTTC.

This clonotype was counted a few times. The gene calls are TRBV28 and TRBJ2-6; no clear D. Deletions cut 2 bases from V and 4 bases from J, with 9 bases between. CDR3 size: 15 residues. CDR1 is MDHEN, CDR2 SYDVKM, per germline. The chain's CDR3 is CASSLADLGANVLTF. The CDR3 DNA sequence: TGTGCCAGCAGTTTAGCGGACCTCGGGGCCAACGTCCTGACTTTC.

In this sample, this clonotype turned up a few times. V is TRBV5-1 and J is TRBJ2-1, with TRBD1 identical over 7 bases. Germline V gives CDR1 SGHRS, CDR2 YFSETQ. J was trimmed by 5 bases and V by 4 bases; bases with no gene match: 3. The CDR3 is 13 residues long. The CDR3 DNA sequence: TGCGCCAGCAGCGGTCAGGGGGACAATGAGCAGTTCTTC. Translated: CASSGQGDNEQFF. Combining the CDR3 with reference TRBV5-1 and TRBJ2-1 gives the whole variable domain KAGVTQTPRYLIKTRGQQVTLSCSPISGHRSVSWYQQTPGQGLQFLFEYFSETQRNKGNFPGRFSGRQFSNSRSEMNVSTLELGDSALYLCASSGQGDNEQFFGPGTRLTVL.

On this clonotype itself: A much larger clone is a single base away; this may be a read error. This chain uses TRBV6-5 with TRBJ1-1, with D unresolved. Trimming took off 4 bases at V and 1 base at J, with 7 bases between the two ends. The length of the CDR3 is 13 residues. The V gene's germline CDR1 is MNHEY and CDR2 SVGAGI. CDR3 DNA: TGTGCCAGCAGTTGGAGAGAGAACACTGAAGCTTTCTTT. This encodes CASSWRENTEAFF.

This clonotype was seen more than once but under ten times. As DNA, the CDR3 is TGTGCCAGCAGTTTCCTGGATACTAACTATGGCTACACCTTC. It encodes CASSFLDTNYGYTF. This rearrangement joins TRBV27 to TRBJ1-2, with unresolved D. The CDR3 contains 14 residues. Germline V gene lookup returns CDR1 MNHEY and CDR2 SMNVEV (reference sequence). The V gene lost 3 bases and the J gene lost 0 bases, with 8 bases spanning the gap.

This CDR3 reads CSARGHPNTEAFF. The CDR3 region has the DNA TGCAGTGCTAGAGGTCACCCGAACACTGAAGCTTTCTTT. This rearrangement joins TRBV20-1 to TRBJ1-1; the D is unclear. The V and J ends lost 1 base and 1 base respectively, with 7 bases between them. Germline CDR1 DFQATT, CDR2 SNEGSKA (reference sequence). CDR3 length: 13 amino acids.

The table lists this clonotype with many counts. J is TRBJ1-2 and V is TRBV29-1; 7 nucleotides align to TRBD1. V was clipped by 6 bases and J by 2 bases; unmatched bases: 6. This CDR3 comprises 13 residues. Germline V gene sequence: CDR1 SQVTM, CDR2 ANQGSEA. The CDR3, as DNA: TGCAGCGTACATGTGGACAGGAACTATGGCTACACCTTC. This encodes CSVHVDRNYGYTF. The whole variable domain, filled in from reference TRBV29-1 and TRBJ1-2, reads SAVISQKPSRDICQRGTSLTIQCQVDSQVTMMFWYRQQPGQSLTLIATANQGSEATYESGFVIDKFPISRPNLTFSTLTVSNMSPEDSSIYLCSVHVDRNYGYTFGSGTRLTVV.

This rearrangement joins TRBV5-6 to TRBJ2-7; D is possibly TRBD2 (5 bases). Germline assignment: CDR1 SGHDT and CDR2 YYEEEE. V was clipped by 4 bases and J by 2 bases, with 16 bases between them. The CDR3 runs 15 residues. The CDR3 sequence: CASSRIRGETYEQYF. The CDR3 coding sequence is TGTGCCAGCAGCCGTATCCGGGGAGAAACCTACGAGCAGTACTTC.